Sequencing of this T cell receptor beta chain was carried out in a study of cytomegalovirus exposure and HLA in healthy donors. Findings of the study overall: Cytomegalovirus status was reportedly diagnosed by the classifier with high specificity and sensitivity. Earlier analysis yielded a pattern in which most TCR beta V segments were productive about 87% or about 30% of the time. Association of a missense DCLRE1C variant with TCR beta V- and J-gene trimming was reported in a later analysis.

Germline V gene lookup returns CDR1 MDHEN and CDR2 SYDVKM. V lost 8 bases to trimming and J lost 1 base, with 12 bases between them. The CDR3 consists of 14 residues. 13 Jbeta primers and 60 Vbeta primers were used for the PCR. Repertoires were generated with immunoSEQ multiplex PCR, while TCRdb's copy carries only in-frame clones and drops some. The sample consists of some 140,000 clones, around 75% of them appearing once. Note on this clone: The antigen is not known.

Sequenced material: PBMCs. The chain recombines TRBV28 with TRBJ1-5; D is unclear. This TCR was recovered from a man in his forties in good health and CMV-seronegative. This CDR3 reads CASGFLTSNQPQHF. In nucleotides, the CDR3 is TGTGCCAGCGGATTCCTGACAAGCAATCAGCCCCAGCATTTT.